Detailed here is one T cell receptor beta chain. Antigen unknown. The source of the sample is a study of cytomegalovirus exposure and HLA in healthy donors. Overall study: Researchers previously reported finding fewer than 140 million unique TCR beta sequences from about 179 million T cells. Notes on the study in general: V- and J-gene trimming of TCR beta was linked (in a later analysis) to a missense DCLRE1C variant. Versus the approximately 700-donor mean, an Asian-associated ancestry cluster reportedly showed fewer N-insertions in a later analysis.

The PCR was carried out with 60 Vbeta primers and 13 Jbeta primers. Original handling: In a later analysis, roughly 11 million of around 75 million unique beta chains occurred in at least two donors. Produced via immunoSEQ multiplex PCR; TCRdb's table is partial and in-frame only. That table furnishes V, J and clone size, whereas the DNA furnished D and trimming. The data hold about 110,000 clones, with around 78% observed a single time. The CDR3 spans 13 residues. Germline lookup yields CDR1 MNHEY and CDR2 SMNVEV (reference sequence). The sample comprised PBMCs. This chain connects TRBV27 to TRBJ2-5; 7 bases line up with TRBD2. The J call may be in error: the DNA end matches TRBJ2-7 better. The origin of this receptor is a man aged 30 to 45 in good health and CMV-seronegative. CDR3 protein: CASSPREADEQYF. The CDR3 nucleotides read TGTGCCAGCAGCCCCCGGGAGGCGGACGAGCAGTACTTC.